The 12 T cell receptor beta chains listed next were all sequenced from one sample in a study of shared clonotypes between healthy human individuals. Here immunoSEQ multiplex PCR was the method, and the copy in TCRdb shows in-frame clones only, minus some. The sample includes some 2,000,000 clones, just under 95% of them seen just once. CD8 cells classed as naive were CD45RO-negative and positively selected for CCR7, excluding terminally differentiated effector memory CD45RA+ cells. The sample taken for sequencing was naive CD8+ T cells sorted from blood. The source of these receptors is a man younger than 35 in good health.

This clone was counted a few times. This chain connects TRBV4-1 to TRBJ1-6; tentative D call: TRBD1 (6 bases). Germline loops: CDR1 MGHRA, CDR2 YSYEKL. The CDR3 has 15 residues. Between the trimmed V and J ends, which lost 3 bases and 10 bases, there was a span of 16 bases. The CDR3 here is CASSQQGLTGSPLHF. CDR3 in DNA: TGCGCCAGCAGCCAGCAGGGGCTCACGGGCTCACCCCTCCACTTT.

This clone was observed once. This chain connects TRBV11-2 to TRBJ2-7; D tentatively reads TRBD1 or TRBD2 (6 bases each). Germline CDR1 is SGHAT and CDR2 is FQNNGV. The V and J ends lost 5 bases and 4 bases respectively, with 12 bases between them. The CDR3 is made up of 13 amino acids. The CDR3 sequence is CASSPGAYYEQYF. In nucleotides, the CDR3 is TGTGCCAGCAGCCCGGGGGCCTATTACGAGCAGTACTTC.

V gene TRBV5-6 combines with J gene TRBJ2-5, with D unresolved. Trimming took 4 bases from V and 1 from J, leaving 11 bases between them. This CDR3 contains 14 residues. Germline lookup yields CDR1 SGHDT and CDR2 YYEEEE. CDR3 nucleotide sequence: TGTGCCAGCAGCCCCTTTTTCGGCCAAGAGACCCAGTACTTC. Residues: CASSPFFGQETQYF.

The chain joins TRBV30 to TRBJ2-7; possible D gene TRBD1, 6 bases. The CDR3 is 12 amino acids. Trimming took 0 bases from V and 5 from J, leaving 8 bases between them. Per the germline V gene, CDR1 is GTSNPN and CDR2 is SVGIG (reference sequence). CDR3 nucleotide sequence: TGTGCCTGGAGTGTACACAGGGACGAGCAGTACTTC. Translation: CAWSVHRDEQYF.

The chain uses TRBV5-1 and TRBJ2-3; D gene uncertain. Trimming stripped 6 bases from V and 6 bases from J, with 14 bases between. The CDR3 is 13 residues long. Germline V lookup: CDR1 SGHRS, CDR2 YFSETQ. The CDR3 here is CASMRRSSDTQYF. The CDR3 DNA reads TGCGCCAGCATGAGGCGGAGCTCGGATACGCAGTATTTT.

The chain uses TRBV10-3 and TRBJ1-5; D perhaps matches TRBD1 (5 bases). Trimming cost V 3 bases and J 5 bases, with 17 bases left between them. From germline, CDR1 is ENHRY and CDR2 SYGVKD. There are 16 residues in the CDR3. CDR3 region: CAISDPGGSSDQPQHF. DNA of the CDR3: TGTGCCATCAGTGACCCTGGGGGGTCCTCGGATCAGCCCCAGCATTTT.

The chain couples TRBV7-6 to TRBJ2-5; D call uncertain. V was pared by 1 base and J by 4 bases, with 7 bases between. Germline assignment: CDR1 SGHVS and CDR2 FNYEAQ. This CDR3 is 13 amino acids long. The CDR3 DNA follows: TGTGCCAGCAGCTTAGATCCTGGAGAGACCCAGTACTTC. As protein: CASSLDPGETQYF. Complete variable domain (other parts from reference TRBV7-6 and TRBJ2-5): GAGVSQSPRYKVTKRGQDVALRCDPISGHVSLYWYRQALGQGPEFLTYFNYEAQQDKSGLPNDRFSAERPEGSISTLTIQRTEQRDSAMYRCASSLDPGETQYFGPGTRLLVL.

Details on this clone: One end of the junction is discordant with germline, which a read error may explain. The genes are TRBV27 and TRBJ2-5, with D possibly TRBD2 on 7 matching bases. Per the germline V gene, CDR1 is MNHEY and CDR2 is SMNVEV (reference sequence). This CDR3 contains 13 residues. This CDR3 is CASSFGGQGTQYF. For the CDR3, the DNA is TGTGCCAGCAGTTTCGGGGGGCAAGGGACCCAGTACTTC.

V is TRBV4-1 and J is TRBJ2-1; 7 bases align to TRBD2. Trimming at V came to 2 bases and at J to 2 bases, leaving 9 bases not matched to a gene. This CDR3 comprises 17 residues. CDR1 and CDR2 (germline): MGHRA, YSYEKL. The CDR3 region has the DNA TGCGCCAGCAGCCAATCCTCATGGGCGGGGGCCTACAATGAGCAGTTCTTC. Residues: CASSQSSWAGAYNEQFF.

The chain carries TRBV6-1 and TRBJ1-5, with D hard to call. Germline V gene data show CDR1 as MNHNS and CDR2 as SASEGT. The CDR3 is 15 amino acids. Trimming took 4 bases from V and 2 from J, leaving 12 bases between them. CDR3 in DNA: TGTGCCAGCAGTGGCCCAAGGGTCGGCAATCAGCCCCAGCATTTT. Encoded protein: CASSGPRVGNQPQHF.

This rearrangement joins TRBV28 to TRBJ2-7; D gene unclear. CDR1 MDHEN and CDR2 SYDVKM come from the germline V gene. Trimming removed 8 bases at V and 2 bases at J, with 13 bases between. This CDR3 spans 13 amino acids. DNA of the CDR3: TGTGCCAGCTCCGACCTCGACGCCTACGAGCAGTACTTC. Translation gives CASSDLDAYEQYF.

This clone was recorded once. The chain carries TRBV6-1 and TRBJ2-7, with D tentatively TRBD1 (5 bases). This CDR3 region has 11 residues. Germline V gives CDR1 MNHNS, CDR2 SASEGT. V lost 10 bases to trimming and J lost 5 bases, with 12 bases between them. The CDR3 sequence is CATHQGNEQYF. In DNA, the CDR3 is TGTGCCACCCACCAGGGAAACGAGCAGTACTTC.